The 24 T cell receptor beta chains presented below share a single source sample, sequenced in a study of T cells in Graves' hyperthyroidism and ophthalmopathy (dated 2019 in TCRdb). To prepare the library, multiplex PCR was applied. Instrument used: Illumina HiSeq 2000. The TCR beta CDR3 regions were amplified from the RNA transcripts. For the first round of RT-PCR on the TCR CDR3, the HTBI primer set was used together with the Qiagen OneStep RT-PCR kit. TCRdb reworked the public reads: Q25 trimming with fastp, MiXCR clone assembly, productive beta chains retained. Each entry is one CDR3 protein sequence, shown with its most common DNA and genes. This sample holds fewer than 600,000 distinct CDR3 sequences; 13% to 15% were observed only once. Around 14% of the sample lies in the top ten. Sequenced: blood. The receptors come from a woman aged 40 to 50 with Graves' hyperthyroidism.

This clonotype was counted many times. The genes are TRBV7-9 and TRBJ2-3; 8 positions match TRBD1. The trim removed 4 bases at V and 10 bases at J, leaving 4 bases unmatched. The CDR3 runs 12 residues. CDR1 is SEHNR, CDR2 FQNEAQ, per germline (reference sequence). CDR3 nucleotide sequence: TGTGCCAGCAGCTCAGGACAGGGACCGCAGTATTTT. Translation gives CASSSGQGPQYF.

There are a few counts of this clonotype. The chain recombines TRBV15 with TRBJ2-7; 11 nucleotides agree with TRBD2. V trimming: 4 bases; J trimming: 3 bases; junction bases outside the gene matches: 5. Germline CDR1 reads LNHNV; CDR2 reads YYDKDF (reference sequence). The CDR3 has 15 amino acids. As DNA, the CDR3 is TGTGCCACCAGCACCAGACTAGCGGGGCTCTACGAGCAGTACTTC. Its protein product is CATSTRLAGLYEQYF.

This clonotype was counted at least ten times. The V and J genes are TRBV3-1 and TRBJ2-1; TRBD2 matches at 8 bases. The ends lost 3 bases at V and 0 bases at J; junction bases unmatched: 4. This CDR3 comprises 16 residues. Germline V gene lookup returns CDR1 LGHDT and CDR2 YNNKEL (reference sequence). CDR3 region: CASSHTGTSSYNEQFF. CDR3 DNA: TGTGCCAGCAGCCACACCGGGACTAGCTCCTACAATGAGCAGTTCTTC.

The chain carries TRBV20-1 and TRBJ1-3; D not certain. V was cut by 5 bases and J by 3 bases, with 8 bases left in between. This CDR3 has 12 amino acids. The V gene's germline CDR1 is DFQATT and CDR2 SNEGSKA (reference sequence). CDR3 DNA: TGCAGTGCTTCGGCTGATGGAAACACCATATATTTT. Translation gives CSASADGNTIYF.

This clonotype occurred many times. V and J are TRBV20-1 and TRBJ2-1; D might be TRBD1 or TRBD2, each matching 5 bases. Deletions cut 6 bases from V and 6 bases from J, with 18 bases between. CDR3 length equals 14 residues. Per germline, CDR1 DFQATT and CDR2 SNEGSKA (reference sequence). The CDR3: CSAPPPGLINEQFF. The CDR3, as DNA: TGCAGTGCGCCACCCCCGGGGCTGATCAATGAGCAGTTCTTC.

This clonotype was seen a few times. The rearrangement links TRBV9 to TRBJ1-4; no clear D. The germline CDR1 and CDR2 sequences are SGDLS and YYNGEE. Deletions cut 0 bases from V and 7 bases from J, with 13 bases between. The CDR3 runs to 15 residues. The CDR3 spells CASSVDWREAEKLFF. In DNA form, the CDR3 reads TGTGCCAGCAGCGTAGATTGGAGGGAGGCTGAAAAACTGTTTTTT.

This clonotype was picked up many times. The CDR3: CASSAGTLGTDTQYF. In DNA form, the CDR3 reads TGTGCCAGCAGTGCTGGGACACTAGGCACAGATACGCAGTATTTT. The chain has TRBV6-1 and TRBJ2-3, with D possibly TRBD1 on 6 matching bases. There are 15 residues in the CDR3. Per the germline V gene, CDR1 is MNHNS and CDR2 is SASEGT. V lost 4 bases to trimming and J lost 1 base, with 12 bases between them.

This clonotype was seen at least ten times. J is TRBJ1-2 and V is TRBV5-1; the D is unclear. Trimming pared 4 bases from V and 5 bases from J, leaving 18 bases between. The CDR3 has 15 residues. Germline V gene sequence: CDR1 SGHRS, CDR2 YFSETQ. CDR3 sequence: CASSTAGRAPYGYTF. The CDR3 bases are TGCGCCAGCAGCACGGCTGGACGGGCCCCTTATGGCTACACCTTC.

This clonotype was observed many times. The chain links TRBV6-1 to TRBJ2-2, with 9 bases that match TRBD1. The V gene's germline CDR1 is MNHNS and CDR2 SASEGT. Germline trimming cut 5 bases from V and 2 bases from J; bases unmatched to any gene: 6. The CDR3 is 16 amino acids. The CDR3 sequence: CASSSLTGGNTGELFF. CDR3 coding DNA: TGTGCCAGCAGTTCCCTAACAGGGGGCAACACCGGGGAGCTGTTTTTT.

Details on this clonotype: This sequence may be a read error, since a much larger clone differs from it by one base. This chain connects TRBV28 to TRBJ2-1; TRBD2 matches at 8 bases. CDR3 size: 17 residues. CDR1 and CDR2 (germline): MDHEN, SYDVKM. CDR3 protein: CVSSFGLAGRSYNEQFF. The CDR3 DNA sequence: TGTGTCAGCAGTTTCGGGCTAGCGGGCCGCTCCTACAATGAGCAGTTCTTC.

At least ten counts were recorded for this clonotype. This chain uses TRBV5-1 with TRBJ1-6, with D possibly being TRBD1 (5 bases). There are 17 residues in the CDR3. Trimming shortened V by 2 bases and J by 5 bases, and 17 bases separated the two germline ends. Germline CDR1 SGHRS, CDR2 YFSETQ. CDR3: CASSFISLTDDNSPLHF. The CDR3 DNA sequence: TGCGCCAGCAGCTTCATCAGCCTGACAGATGATAATTCACCCCTCCACTTT. The variable domain in full, completed from reference TRBV5-1 and TRBJ1-6, reads KAGVTQTPRYLIKTRGQQVTLSCSPISGHRSVSWYQQTPGQGLQFLFEYFSETQRNKGNFPGRFSGRQFSNSRSEMNVSTLELGDSALYLCASSFISLTDDNSPLHFGNGTRLTVT.

This clonotype was seen more than once but under ten times. The chain recombines TRBV7-9 with TRBJ1-4; 7 bases are a match to TRBD1. Trimming removed 10 bases from V and 3 bases from J; junction bases left unmatched: 5. Germline V gene sequence: CDR1 SEHNR, CDR2 FQNEAQ (reference sequence). The CDR3 spans 13 residues. The CDR3: CATRQGANEKLFF. Here the CDR3 DNA reads TGTGCCACAAGGCAGGGGGCTAATGAAAAACTGTTTTTT.

This clonotype appeared many times. The rearrangement uses TRBV27 and TRBJ1-2, with TRBD1 matching over 9 bases. Germline V gene lookup returns CDR1 MNHEY and CDR2 SMNVEV (reference sequence). Losses at the gene ends were 5 bases for V and 3 bases for J; bases not matched to a gene: 4. This CDR3 is 14 amino acids long. The CDR3 region has the DNA TGTGCCAGCAGTGCCGGGACAGGGTACTATGGCTACACCTTC. The encoded protein is CASSAGTGYYGYTF.

This clonotype was picked up many times. V is TRBV30 and J is TRBJ2-2, with D perhaps matching TRBD1 (6 bases). The CDR3 extends over 14 amino acids. Germline CDR1 and CDR2: GTSNPN and SVGIG (reference sequence). With 3 bases removed from V and 0 bases from J, the gap between germline ends came to 8 bases. The CDR3: CAWRQGSNTGELFF. DNA for the CDR3: TGTGCCTGGAGACAGGGATCGAACACCGGGGAGCTGTTTTTT. Drawing the rest from reference TRBV30 and TRBJ2-2, the complete variable domain is SQTIHQWPATLVQPVGSPLSLECTVEGTSNPNLYWYRQAAGRGLQLLFYSVGIGQISSEVPQNLSASRPQDRQFILSSKKLLLSDSGFYLCAWRQGSNTGELFFGEGSRLTVL.

This clonotype was counted between two and nine times. CDR3 sequence (DNA): TGTGCCAGCAGTGGGGGAGACAGATATGGCTACACCTTC. Its protein is CASSGGDRYGYTF. The chain is built from TRBV28 and TRBJ1-2, with D perhaps TRBD1 (5 bases). The CDR3 totals 13 residues. V lost 5 bases, J lost 5 bases, and 12 bases lay in between. Germline V CDR1 and CDR2: MDHEN, SYDVKM.

This clonotype was seen at least ten times. This rearrangement joins TRBV5-1 to TRBJ1-5, with 9 bases identical to TRBD1. This CDR3 has 16 amino acids. V gave up 3 bases and J gave up 7 bases; unmatched junction bases: 11. Germline CDR1 and CDR2: SGHRS and YFSETQ. CDR3 in amino acids: CASSSGTGSGGQPQHF. The CDR3 coding sequence is TGCGCCAGCAGCTCCGGGACAGGGTCCGGGGGGCAGCCCCAGCATTTT.

This clonotype was picked up many times. This rearrangement joins TRBV28 to TRBJ2-1, with 8 bases lining up with TRBD2. Germline V lookup: CDR1 MDHEN, CDR2 SYDVKM. CDR3 length equals 15 residues. After removal of 0 bases from V and 4 bases from J, the junction contained 2 bases not matched to a gene. CDR3 amino acids: CASSLWREVYNEQFF. The CDR3 DNA reads TGTGCCAGCAGTTTATGGCGGGAGGTTTACAATGAGCAGTTCTTC. Full variable domain (rest looked up from reference TRBV28 and TRBJ2-1): DVKVTQSSRYLVKRTGEKVFLECVQDMDHENMFWYRQDPGLGLRLIYFSYDVKMKEKGDIPEGYSVSREKKERFSLILESASTNQTSMYLCASSLWREVYNEQFFGPGTRLTVL.

This clonotype was counted between two and nine times. V usage is TRBV5-1 and J usage is TRBJ1-2; D remains unclear. Germline CDR1 and CDR2: SGHRS and YFSETQ. The CDR3 extends over 14 amino acids. Trimming took off 0 bases at V and 4 bases at J, with 10 bases between the two ends. This chain's CDR3 is CASSLGHSGYGYTF. CDR3 sequence (DNA): TGCGCCAGCAGCTTGGGACACTCAGGCTATGGCTACACCTTC.

Turning to this clonotype: Germline and junction disagree at one end, which may indicate a read error. The V and J genes are TRBV28 and TRBJ1-4; 7 bases map to TRBD1. Germline values: CDR1 MDHEN, CDR2 SYDVKM. The CDR3 has 11 residues. The CDR3 region is CASSGQERLFF. The CDR3 nucleotides read TGTGCCAGCAGTGGACAGGAAAGACTGTTTTTT.

In the case of this clonotype: A much larger clone is a single base away; this may be a read error. The chain joins TRBV5-8 to TRBJ2-7; no clear D gene. CDR3 length equals 14 residues. The germline V gene has CDR1 SGHTS and CDR2 YDEGEE. For the CDR3, the DNA is TGTGCCAGCAACTTGGATGAAGTGGGATTCGAGCAGTACTTC. Translated, it gives CASNLDEVGFEQYF.

This clonotype was seen once. The V gene is TRBV7-9, the J gene TRBJ2-7, with TRBD1 matching 8 bases. The CDR3 is 16 amino acids. J gave up 0 bases and V 2 bases, and 6 bases lay outside the gene matches. Germline V gene sequence: CDR1 SEHNR, CDR2 FQNEAQ (reference sequence). CDR3 bases: TGTGCCAGCAGCTTACTTGGCAGGGGGCCCTCCTACGAGCAGTACTTC. Protein: CASSLLGRGPSYEQYF.

This clonotype was picked up one time. A read error is possible here, since a much larger clone lies one base away. The V gene is TRBV11-1, the J gene TRBJ2-5, with TRBD2 identical over 9 bases. Germline lookup yields CDR1 SGHAT and CDR2 FQDESV (reference sequence). This CDR3 is 14 amino acids long. The CDR3 protein is CVSSPFSGSETQYF. CDR3 coding DNA: TGTGTCAGCAGCCCATTTAGCGGGAGCGAGACCCAGTACTTC.

Ten or more counts support this clonotype. This chain uses TRBV27 with TRBJ2-7, with TRBD1 matching over 8 bases. This CDR3 is 12 amino acids long. Germline CDR1 MNHEY, CDR2 SMNVEV (reference sequence). V lost 8 bases, J lost 1 base, and 1 base stayed unmatched. In DNA form, the CDR3 reads TGTGCCAGCCACAGGGGGTCCTACGAGCAGTACTTC. It is translated as CASHRGSYEQYF.

This clonotype was recorded many times. The chain has TRBV2 and TRBJ1-5; the D is unclear. Germline lookup yields CDR1 SNHLY and CDR2 FYNNEI. The length of the CDR3 is 15 residues. Trimming cost V 1 base and J 4 bases, with 11 bases left between them. For the CDR3, the DNA is TGTGCCAGCAGTGAAGGGGAACTGAGGAATCAGCCCCAGCATTTT. Encoded protein: CASSEGELRNQPQHF.